These 25 T cell receptor beta chains came from one sample sequenced in a study of T cell repertoires in cytomegalovirus infection. TCRdb passed the reads through MiXCR, listing each CDR3 protein once. This table holds approximately 500,000 distinct CDR3 sequences, over 9% found once. Sequenced input: PBMCs. Receptors were obtained from a human donor in good health (CMV status not recorded). Some clones in this sample may be carry-over from other donors' samples.

The rearrangement links TRBV20-1 to TRBJ2-7; TRBD1 aligns across 10 bases. CDR3 size: 15 residues. Germline V CDR1 and CDR2: DFQATT, SNEGSKA (reference sequence). The junction had 6 bases not matched to a gene; V was cut back by 1 base and J by 3 bases. The CDR3: CSARASTGGNYEQYF. The CDR3 nucleotides are TGCAGTGCTAGAGCGTCGACAGGGGGCAACTACGAGCAGTACTTC.

This clonotype appeared many times. The rearrangement uses TRBV6-5 and TRBJ1-1; tentative D call: TRBD1 (5 bases). Germline-derived CDR1 and CDR2 are MNHEY and SVGAGI. This CDR3 has 17 amino acids. V was trimmed by 0 bases and J by 3 bases, leaving 17 bases between them. This chain's CDR3 is CASSYSPTRGEDTEAFF. CDR3 DNA: TGTGCCAGCAGTTACTCCCCAACTCGAGGGGAAGACACTGAAGCTTTCTTT.

This clonotype was observed at least ten times. The rearrangement links TRBV10-3 to TRBJ1-2, with 8 nucleotides matching TRBD1. This CDR3 spans 16 amino acids. The trim removed 2 bases at V and 4 bases at J, leaving 9 bases unmatched. Germline V CDR1 and CDR2: ENHRY, SYGVKD. CDR3 region: CAISEAPGQVGYGYTF. The CDR3 DNA sequence: TGTGCCATCAGTGAGGCTCCGGGACAGGTGGGCTATGGCTACACCTTC.

This clonotype occurred a few times. The genes are TRBV29-1 and TRBJ2-2; no definite D call. V lost 2 bases, J lost 2 bases, and 6 bases lay in between. Germline CDR1 reads SQVTM; CDR2 reads ANQGSEA. The CDR3 loop spans 13 amino acids. This CDR3 is CSVEWANTGELFF. Written as DNA, the CDR3 is TGCAGCGTTGAATGGGCCAACACCGGGGAGCTGTTTTTT.

The V and J genes are TRBV20-1 and TRBJ2-3, with TRBD2 identical over 11 bases. Germline loops: CDR1 DFQATT, CDR2 SNEGSKA (reference sequence). J gave up 8 bases and V 3 bases, and 4 bases lay outside the gene matches. The CDR3 is 13 residues long. In nucleotides, the CDR3 is TGCAGTGCTAGTTTAGCGGGGGGGAGTACGCAGTATTTT. Protein product: CSASLAGGSTQYF.

This clonotype was seen a handful of times. The DNA for the CDR3 is TGTGCCAGCACCATGCTTGACGGACAGGGTTCCGAGACCCAGTACTTC. It specifies CASTMLDGQGSETQYF. V usage is TRBV7-9 and J usage is TRBJ2-5; 8 bases fit TRBD1. The CDR3 extends over 16 amino acids. V lost 7 bases and J lost 5; bases outside the gene matches: 15. Per the germline V gene, CDR1 is SEHNR and CDR2 is FQNEAQ (reference sequence).

The chain links TRBV27 to TRBJ2-6; no clear D. The CDR3 loop spans 15 amino acids. In germline, CDR1 is MNHEY, CDR2 SMNVEV (reference sequence). Trimming stripped 3 bases from V and 4 bases from J, with 10 bases between. CDR3 in DNA: TGTGCCAGCAGTTTGTCCCGTGCCGGGGCCAACGTCCTGACTTTC. It encodes CASSLSRAGANVLTF.

The table lists this clonotype with many counts. The rearrangement links TRBV7-2 to TRBJ1-3; a possible D gene is TRBD1 (5 bases). Trimming removed 2 bases at V and 3 bases at J, with 14 bases between. This CDR3 has 16 amino acids. Germline CDR1 reads SGHTA; CDR2 reads FQGNSA. The DNA of the CDR3 is TGTGCCAGCAGCTTATCGGGGACGCGAGTTGGAAACACCATATATTTT. It codes for CASSLSGTRVGNTIYF. The whole variable domain, filled in from reference TRBV7-2 and TRBJ1-3, reads GAGVSQSPSNKVTEKGKDVELRCDPISGHTALYWYRQSLGQGLEFLIYFQGNSAPDKSGLPSDRFSAERTGGSVSTLTIQRTQQEDSAVYLCASSLSGTRVGNTIYFGEGSWLTVV.

This clonotype was seen many times. The J gene is TRBJ1-4, the V gene TRBV6-6, with unresolved D. Trimming shortened V by 8 bases and J by 4 bases, and 8 bases separated the two germline ends. The CDR3 consists of 12 residues. CDR1 is MNHNY and CDR2 is SVGAGI in the germline V gene (reference sequence). As DNA, the CDR3 is TGTGCCAGCGGACGGATTAATGAAAAACTGTTTTTT. Its translation is CASGRINEKLFF.

This clonotype has just a few counts. The chain recombines TRBV5-1 with TRBJ2-3, with D tentatively TRBD1 or TRBD2 (5 bases each). The germline CDR1 and CDR2 sequences are SGHRS and YFSETQ. Trimming pared 3 bases from V and 2 bases from J, leaving 16 bases between. The CDR3 contains 16 residues. The DNA for the CDR3 is TGCGCCAGCAGCTGGGGGTCCCGCCCCGACACAGATACGCAGTATTTT. This encodes CASSWGSRPDTDTQYF.

This clonotype was recorded at least ten times. The chain employs TRBV5-1 and TRBJ2-5; 8 bases line up with TRBD2. This CDR3 is built from 15 residues. Germline CDR1 SGHRS, CDR2 YFSETQ. V was pared by 0 bases and J by 5 bases, with 6 bases of the junction left unmatched. CDR3 DNA sequence: TGCGCCAGCAGCTTGGTACTAGCGGCACGGGAGACCCAGTACTTC. Translating it yields CASSLVLAARETQYF.

The genes are TRBV29-1 and TRBJ2-6; the D gene could be TRBD1 or TRBD2 (6 bases each). The V end lost 7 bases, the J end lost 0 bases, and 22 bases lay between the germline ends. CDR3 length: 18 residues. Germline V CDR1 and CDR2: SQVTM, ANQGSEA. The CDR3 is CSGGQQQGGGSGANVLTF. The CDR3, as DNA: TGCAGCGGAGGACAGCAACAGGGAGGAGGCTCTGGGGCCAACGTCCTGACTTTC. Full variable domain (remainder filled in from reference TRBV29-1 and TRBJ2-6): SAVISQKPSRDICQRGTSLTIQCQVDSQVTMMFWYRQQPGQSLTLIATANQGSEATYESGFVIDKFPISRPNLTFSTLTVSNMSPEDSSIYLCSGGQQQGGGSGANVLTFGAGSRLTVL.

In its sample, this clonotype was seen a few times. The genes are TRBV11-2 and TRBJ2-2, with 8 bases matching TRBD1. This CDR3 has 15 amino acids. Germline V gene lookup returns CDR1 SGHAT and CDR2 FQNNGV. V lost 5 bases to trimming and J lost 3 bases; unmatched junction nucleotides: 5. CDR3: CASSTYRGDTGELFF. CDR3 nucleotides: TGTGCCAGCAGCACCTACAGGGGGGACACCGGGGAGCTGTTTTTT.

There are many counts of this clonotype. V and J are TRBV12-5 and TRBJ2-1, with D unresolved. Germline loops: CDR1 LGHNT, CDR2 FRNRAP. This CDR3 spans 17 amino acids. Trimming stripped 5 bases from V and 2 bases from J, with 19 bases between. The CDR3 DNA reads TGTGCTAGTGGTCATTCTCCGCTCGGTATACCCTACAATGAGCAGTTCTTC. Its translation: CASGHSPLGIPYNEQFF.

This clonotype was found a few times. The V call is TRBV28, the J call TRBJ1-1; TRBD1 might be the D (6 bases). CDR3 size: 14 residues. Germline V gene lookup returns CDR1 MDHEN and CDR2 SYDVKM. With 5 bases removed from V and 3 bases from J, the gap between germline ends came to 13 bases. The CDR3 DNA follows: TGTGCCAGCAGTCTACAGTACAGGGACACTGAAGCTTTCTTT. Translated: CASSLQYRDTEAFF.

There are many counts of this clonotype. The chain is built from TRBV2 and TRBJ2-1, with 7 bases fitting TRBD2. V lost 4 bases, J lost 2 bases, and 11 bases stayed unmatched. In germline, CDR1 is SNHLY, CDR2 FYNNEI. There are 17 residues in the CDR3. CDR3 coding DNA: TGTGCCAGCAGTGGCGACCGGGACTACCCGACCTACAATGAGCAGTTCTTC. Amino acid sequence: CASSGDRDYPTYNEQFF.

In its sample, this clonotype was seen many times. The genes are TRBV4-2 and TRBJ2-7, with D possibly TRBD2 on 5 matching bases. V shed 0 bases and J shed 3 bases, with 18 bases lying between them. Germline V gene data show CDR1 as LGHNA and CDR2 as YNFKEQ. The CDR3 is 17 amino acids. In nucleotides, the CDR3 is TGTGCCAGCAGCCAAGAGCCGCAGCGGTTCCGGGACTACGAGCAGTACTTC. It specifies CASSQEPQRFRDYEQYF.

This clonotype was observed at least ten times. V usage is TRBV12-3 or TRBV12-4 and J usage is TRBJ1-2; perhaps TRBD1 as D (5 bases). The CDR3 consists of 13 residues. V was trimmed by 5 bases and J by 8 bases, leaving 15 bases between them. The CDR3 nucleotides read TGTGCCAGCAGTCCCGCCGGGGGGGACGGCTACACCTTC. Its protein product is CASSPAGGDGYTF.

This clonotype was detected a few times. The CDR3: CASSPFDSIYEQYF. The CDR3, as DNA: TGTGCCAGCAGTCCCTTCGACAGTATCTACGAGCAGTACTTC. The chain is built from TRBV2 and TRBJ2-7; possible D gene TRBD1, 5 bases. Germline CDR1 SNHLY, CDR2 FYNNEI. This CDR3 region has 14 residues. Trimming cost V 5 bases and J 3 bases, with 14 bases left between them.

The gene calls are TRBV7-9 and TRBJ1-1, with 10 bases fitting TRBD1. This CDR3 has 13 residues. With 8 bases clipped from V and 5 bases from J, the junction kept 5 bases outside the gene matches. Germline-derived CDR1 and CDR2 are SEHNR and FQNEAQ (reference sequence). CDR3 residues: CASHGQGETEAFF. The CDR3 DNA is TGTGCCAGCCATGGACAGGGGGAGACTGAAGCTTTCTTT.

This clonotype occurred many times. V and J are TRBV27 and TRBJ1-5; TRBD1 is a possible D gene (6 bases). The V gene lost 6 bases and the J gene lost 4 bases, with 16 bases spanning the gap. CDR3 length: 15 amino acids. Germline assignment: CDR1 MNHEY and CDR2 SMNVEV (reference sequence). The CDR3 nucleotides read TGTGCCAGCAGGGCCGCGGACAGACGGAATCAGCCCCAGCATTTT. Its translation: CASRAADRRNQPQHF.

This clonotype was seen many times. V and J are TRBV11-3 and TRBJ2-1, with D tentatively TRBD1 or TRBD2 (6 bases each). V lost 4 bases to trimming and J lost 10 bases, with 14 bases between them. There are 13 residues in the CDR3. CDR1 SGHNT and CDR2 YENEEA come from the germline V gene. This CDR3 reads CASSSDEGGEQFF. The CDR3 nucleotides are TGTGCCAGCAGCTCCGATGAGGGGGGCGAGCAGTTCTTC. Full variable domain (outside the CDR3, taken from reference TRBV11-3 and TRBJ2-1): EAGVVQSPRYKIIEKKQPVAFWCNPISGHNTLYWYLQNLGQGPELLIRYENEEAVDDSQLPKDRFSAERLKGVDSTLKIQPAELGDSAVYLCASSSDEGGEQFFGPGTRLTVL.

This clonotype was seen ten or more times. The chain links TRBV20-1 to TRBJ1-5; no clear D. The CDR3 is made up of 17 amino acids. CDR1 and CDR2 (germline): DFQATT, SNEGSKA (reference sequence). The V gene lost 0 bases and the J gene lost 1 base, with 16 bases spanning the gap. CDR3 sequence (DNA): TGCAGTGCTAGAGACGACAAGCAGGAACCGAGCAATCAGCCCCAGCATTTT. Translating gives CSARDDKQEPSNQPQHF.

This clonotype was seen ten or more times. The chain carries TRBV10-2 and TRBJ2-5, with D possibly TRBD2 on 6 matching bases. Germline V gene sequence: CDR1 WSHSY, CDR2 SAAADI. Trimming removed 8 bases at V and 7 bases at J, with 14 bases between. This CDR3 contains 12 residues. CDR3 bases: TGCGCCAGCCTTGGAGATAGCGGGACCCAGTACTTC. This codes for CASLGDSGTQYF.

This clonotype was found many times. V is TRBV7-8 and J is TRBJ1-5; D may be TRBD1 (6 bases). V lost 10 bases and J lost 6, with 13 bases in between. The CDR3 covers 12 residues. Germline V CDR1 and CDR2: SGHVS, FQNEAQ. Here the CDR3 reads CATPDSFQPQHF. The CDR3 DNA is TGTGCCACCCCGGACAGTTTTCAGCCCCAGCATTTT.